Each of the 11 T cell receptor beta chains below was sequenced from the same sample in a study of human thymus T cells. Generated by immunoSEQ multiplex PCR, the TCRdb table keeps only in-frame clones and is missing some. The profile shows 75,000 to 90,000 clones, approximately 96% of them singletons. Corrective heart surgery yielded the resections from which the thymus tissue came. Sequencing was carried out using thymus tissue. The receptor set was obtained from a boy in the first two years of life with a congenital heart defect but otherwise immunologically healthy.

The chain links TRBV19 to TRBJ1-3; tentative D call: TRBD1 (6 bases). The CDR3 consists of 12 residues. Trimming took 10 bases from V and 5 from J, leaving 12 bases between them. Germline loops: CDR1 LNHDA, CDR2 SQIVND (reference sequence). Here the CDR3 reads CAIPRGRNTIYF. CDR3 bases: TGTGCCATTCCCAGGGGAAGAAACACCATATATTTT.

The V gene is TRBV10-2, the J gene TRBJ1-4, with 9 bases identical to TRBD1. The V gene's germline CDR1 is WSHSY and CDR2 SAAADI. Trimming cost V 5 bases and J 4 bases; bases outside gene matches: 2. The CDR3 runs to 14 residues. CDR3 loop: CASSPGQGNEKLFF. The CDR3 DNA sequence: TGCGCCAGCAGTCCGGGACAGGGTAATGAAAAACTGTTTTTT.

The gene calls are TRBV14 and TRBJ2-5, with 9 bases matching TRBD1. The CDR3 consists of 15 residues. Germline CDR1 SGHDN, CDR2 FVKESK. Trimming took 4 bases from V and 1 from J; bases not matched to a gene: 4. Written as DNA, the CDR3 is TGTGCCAGCAGCCTTCCGGGACAGGGCCAAGAGACCCAGTACTTC. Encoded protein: CASSLPGQGQETQYF.

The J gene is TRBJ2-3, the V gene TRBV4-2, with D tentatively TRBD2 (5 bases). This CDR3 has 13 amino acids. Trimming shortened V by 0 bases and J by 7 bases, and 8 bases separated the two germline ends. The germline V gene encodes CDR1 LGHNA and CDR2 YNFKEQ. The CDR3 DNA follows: TGTGCCAGCAGCCAAGAGACTAAGCATACGCAGTATTTT. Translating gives CASSQETKHTQYF.

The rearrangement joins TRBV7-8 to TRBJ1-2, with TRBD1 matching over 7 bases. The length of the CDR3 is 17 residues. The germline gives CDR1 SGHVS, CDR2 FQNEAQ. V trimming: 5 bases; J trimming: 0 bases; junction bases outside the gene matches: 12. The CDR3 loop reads CASSPRTPGQTNYGYTF. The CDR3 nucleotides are TGTGCCAGCAGCCCGCGTACTCCGGGACAGACTAACTATGGCTACACCTTC.

The DNA for the CDR3 is TGTGCCAGCAGTGACTCGACGGGGGCCCGGCACTTT. As protein: CASSDSTGARHF. This sequence joins TRBV6-4 and TRBJ1-6, with D perhaps matching TRBD1 (6 bases). This CDR3 comprises 12 residues. Trimming removed 0 bases at V and 19 bases at J, with 13 bases between. Germline CDR1 and CDR2: MRHNA and SNTAGT.

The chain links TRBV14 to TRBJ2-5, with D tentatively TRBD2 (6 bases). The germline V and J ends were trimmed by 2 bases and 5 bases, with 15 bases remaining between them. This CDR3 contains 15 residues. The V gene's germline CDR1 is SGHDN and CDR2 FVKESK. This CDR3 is CASSQKQGGSETQYF. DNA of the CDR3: TGTGCCAGCAGCCAAAAGCAGGGAGGCTCCGAGACCCAGTACTTC.

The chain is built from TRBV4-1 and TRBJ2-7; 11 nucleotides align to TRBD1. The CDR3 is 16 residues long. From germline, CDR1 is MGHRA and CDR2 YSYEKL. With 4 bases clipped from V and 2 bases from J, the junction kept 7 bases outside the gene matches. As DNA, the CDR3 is TGCGCCAGCAGCCCAAAACCGGGACAGGGGGCCTACGAGCAGTACTTC. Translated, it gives CASSPKPGQGAYEQYF.

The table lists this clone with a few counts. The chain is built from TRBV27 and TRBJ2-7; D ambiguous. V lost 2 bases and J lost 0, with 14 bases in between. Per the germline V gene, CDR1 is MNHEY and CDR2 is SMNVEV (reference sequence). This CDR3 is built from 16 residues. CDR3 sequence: CASSLDGSLHSYEQYF. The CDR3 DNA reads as TGTGCCAGCAGTTTAGATGGCTCACTCCACTCCTACGAGCAGTACTTC.

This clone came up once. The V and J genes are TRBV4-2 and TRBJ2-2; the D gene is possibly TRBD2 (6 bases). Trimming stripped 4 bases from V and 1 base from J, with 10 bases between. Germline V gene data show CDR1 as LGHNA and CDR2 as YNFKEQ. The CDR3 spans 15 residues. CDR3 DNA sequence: TGTGCCAGCAGCCTCGGGACTCTGAACACCGGGGAGCTGTTTTTT. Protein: CASSLGTLNTGELFF.

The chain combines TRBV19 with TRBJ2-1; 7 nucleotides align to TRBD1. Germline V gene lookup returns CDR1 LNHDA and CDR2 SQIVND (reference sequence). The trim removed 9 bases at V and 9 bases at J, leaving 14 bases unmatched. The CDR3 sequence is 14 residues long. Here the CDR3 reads CASQTGSLEGEQFF. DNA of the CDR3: TGTGCCAGCCAGACAGGGTCGCTCGAGGGTGAGCAGTTCTTC.